This T cell receptor (beta chain) derives from a study of blood T cells in healthy people across ages. This clonotype was observed at least ten times. Primers used in a second PCR of roughly 6 to 12 cycles were a sample-barcoded 5' primer and a J-beta primer mix. TCRdb re-derived calls from the 5' RACE reads in MiXCR, one entry per CDR3 protein. The top ten hold 15% to 20% of the sample, which has approximately 810,000 distinct CDR3 sequences, under 35% seen once. V was clipped by 5 bases and J by 2 bases, with 16 bases between them. CDR3 length equals 17 residues. Germline loops: CDR1 SGHTA, CDR2 FQGNSA.

Sequencing was carried out using blood. The clonotype comes from a woman older than 75 in good health. The chain joins TRBV7-2 to TRBJ2-6; TRBD1 might be the D (5 bases). The CDR3 loop reads CASSRQSQGTGANVLTF. CDR3 in DNA: TGTGCCAGCAGCCGACAATCCCAGGGAACTGGGGCCAACGTCCTGACTTTC.